This T cell receptor beta chain came from a study of T-cell reconstitution after alpha-beta-depleted transplantation in children. During its preparation, the TCRbeta library received unique molecular identifiers. MiXCR was run by TCRdb on the PCR reads, yielding one entry per CDR3 protein. The sample consists of about 500,000 distinct CDR3 sequences, about 33% of them appearing once. This CDR3 comprises 15 residues. Germline CDR1 and CDR2: SGHVS and FQNEAQ. Trimming left V 5 bases short and J 0 bases short, with 11 bases between. The origin of this receptor is a human donor who donated a stem cell graft to a child with aplastic anemia. The sample consisted of PBMCs from the stem cell graft donor, taken from the stem cell graft. This sequence joins TRBV7-8 and TRBJ2-1; D is perhaps TRBD2 (5 bases). The CDR3 spells CASSADSSSYNEQFF. The CDR3, as DNA: TGTGCCAGCAGCGCGGACTCTAGCTCCTACAATGAGCAGTTCTTC.